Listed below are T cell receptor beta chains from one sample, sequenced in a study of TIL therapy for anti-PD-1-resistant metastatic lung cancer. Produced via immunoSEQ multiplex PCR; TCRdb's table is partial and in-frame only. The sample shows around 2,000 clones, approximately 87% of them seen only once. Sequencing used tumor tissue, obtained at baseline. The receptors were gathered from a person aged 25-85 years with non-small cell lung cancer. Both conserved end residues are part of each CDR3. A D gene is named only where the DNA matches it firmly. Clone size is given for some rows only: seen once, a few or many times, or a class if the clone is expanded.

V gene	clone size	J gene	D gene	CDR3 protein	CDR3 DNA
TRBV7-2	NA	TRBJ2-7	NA	CASSLLVSGNEQYF	TGTGCCAGCAGCTTACTGGTTTCGGGGAACGAGCAGTACTTC
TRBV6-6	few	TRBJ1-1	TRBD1	CASTGTGTEAFF	TGTGCCAGCACGGGGACAGGCACTGAAGCTTTCTTT
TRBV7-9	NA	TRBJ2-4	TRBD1	CASSVGDRGSKNIQYF	TGTGCCAGCAGCGTTGGGGACAGGGGTTCCAAAAACATTCAGTACTTC
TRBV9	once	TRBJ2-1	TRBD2	CASSVGNSGIPTMKQFF	TGTGCCAGCAGCGTAGGAAATAGCGGGATACCTACAATGAAGCAGTTCTTC
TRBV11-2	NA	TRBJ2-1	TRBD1	CASSLPGGTGQFF	TGTGCCAGCAGCTTACCGGGTGGGACAGGGCAGTTCTTC
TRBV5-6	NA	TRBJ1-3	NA	CASSLGNRALGNTIYF	TGTGCCAGCAGCTTGGGGAACAGGGCGTTAGGAAACACCATATATTTT
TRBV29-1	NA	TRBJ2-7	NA	CSVQQGYEQYF	TGCAGCGTTCAACAGGGCTACGAGCAGTACTTC
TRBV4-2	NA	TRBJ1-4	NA	CASSHSGEVEKLFF	TGTGCCAGCAGCCACTCAGGGGAAGTTGAAAAACTGTTTTTT
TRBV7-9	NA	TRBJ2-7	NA	CASSFGHSGNSYEQYF	TGTGCCAGCAGCTTCGGACATAGCGGCAATTCCTACGAGCAGTACTTC
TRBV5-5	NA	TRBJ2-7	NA	CASSLEWGTYEQYF	TGTGCCAGCAGCTTGGAGTGGGGTACCTACGAGCAGTACTTC
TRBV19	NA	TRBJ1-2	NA	CASSPTENYGYTF	TGTGCCAGTAGTCCAACAGAAAACTATGGCTACACCTTC
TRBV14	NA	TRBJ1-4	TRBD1	CASSQAGQGISEKLFF	TGTGCCAGCAGCCAAGCGGGACAGGGGATAAGTGAAAAACTGTTTTTT
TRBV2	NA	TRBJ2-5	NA	CASGETQYF	TGTGCCAGTGGGGAGACCCAGTACTTC
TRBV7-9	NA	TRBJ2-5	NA	CATAVTGKETQYF	TGTGCCACCGCAGTAACAGGGAAAGAGACCCAGTACTTC
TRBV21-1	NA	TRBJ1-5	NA	CASSKAGGVGDQPQHF	TGTGCCAGCAGCAAAGCGGGAGGGGTTGGTGATCAGCCCCAGCATTTT
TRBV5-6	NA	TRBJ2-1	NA	CASSLDAIYYNEQFF	TGTGCCAGCAGCTTGGACGCTATTTATTACAATGAGCAGTTCTTC
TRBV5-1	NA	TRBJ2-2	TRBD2	CASSLGTSRRGELFF	TGCGCCAGCAGCCTAGGGACTAGCCGGCGGGGGGAGCTGTTTTTT
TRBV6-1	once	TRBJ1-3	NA	CASSDQGKGNTIYF	TGTGCCAGCAGTGACCAGGGCAAGGGAAACACCATATATTTT
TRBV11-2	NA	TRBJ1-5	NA	CASSPTPGEDQPQHF	TGTGCCAGCAGCCCCACCCCTGGCGAGGATCAGCCCCAGCATTTT
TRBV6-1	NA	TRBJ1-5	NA	CASANHLNQPQHF	TGTGCCAGCGCGAACCATCTCAATCAGCCCCAGCATTTT